This T cell receptor (beta chain) was profiled in a study of T cell responses to AZD1222 COVID-19 vaccine. Study conclusions and caveats: Without day 14 samples, only post-peak T cell repertoires were studied. The study identified only six AZD1222 recipients as seropositive at baseline. Close to half of spike-specific TCRs reportedly recognize unmutated variant regions.

Assay used: immunoSEQ multiplex PCR; TCRdb lists only in-frame clones, some missing. The profile shows approximately 67,000 clones, 80% to 90% of them singletons. Second-dose schedules of about 4 or about 12 weeks were combined. Notes on this clone: Its antigen is not identified.

The V and J ends lost 3 bases and 2 bases respectively, with 10 bases between them. Germline V gene lookup returns CDR1 KGHSH and CDR2 LQKENI. This CDR3 comprises 14 residues. This chain links TRBV18 with TRBJ1-1; tentatively, D is TRBD1 (5 bases). The sequence was collected from an adult who received the AZD1222 COVID-19 vaccine. The starting material was peripheral blood, obtained 28 days after the second AZD1222 dose. CDR3 protein: CASSPQTENTEAFF. CDR3 DNA sequence: TGTGCCAGCTCACCGCAGACAGAAAACACTGAAGCTTTCTTT. The full variable domain, in which reference TRBV18 and TRBJ1-1 provide the parts outside the CDR3, is NAGVMQNPRHLVRRRGQEARLRCSPMKGHSHVYWYRQLPEEGLKFMVYLQKENIIDESGMPKERFSAEFPKEGPSILRIQQVVRGDSAAYFCASSPQTENTEAFFGQGTRLTVV.